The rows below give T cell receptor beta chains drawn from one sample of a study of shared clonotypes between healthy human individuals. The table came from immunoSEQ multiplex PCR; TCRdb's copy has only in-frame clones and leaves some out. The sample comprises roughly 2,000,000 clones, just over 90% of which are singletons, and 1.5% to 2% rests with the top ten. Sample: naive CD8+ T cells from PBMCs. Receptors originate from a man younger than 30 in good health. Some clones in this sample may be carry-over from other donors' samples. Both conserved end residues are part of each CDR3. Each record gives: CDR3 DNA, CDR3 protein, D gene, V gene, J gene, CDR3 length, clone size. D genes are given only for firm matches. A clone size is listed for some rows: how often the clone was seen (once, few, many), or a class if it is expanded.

TGTGCCAGCTACAGGACTAGCGGGTACGAGCAGTACTTC	CASYRTSGYEQYF	TRBD2	TRBV2	TRBJ2-7	13	.
TGTGCCAGCAGCTCCTCGACTAGCGGGAGGCTAAACAATGAGCAGTTCTTC	CASSSSTSGRLNNEQFF	TRBD2	TRBV7-9	TRBJ2-1	17	.
TGCGCCAGCAGCAACCGGGACAGGGGGCCCATAGGCTATGGCTACACCTTC	CASSNRDRGPIGYGYTF	TRBD1	TRBV4-3	TRBJ1-2	17	.
TGCAGCGTTGACATAGGGACAGGGGTCTTTGGCTACACCTTC	CSVDIGTGVFGYTF	TRBD1	TRBV29-1	TRBJ1-2	14	.
TGTGCCAGCCGCGACCACAATGAGCAGTTCTTC	CASRDHNEQFF	.	TRBV27	TRBJ2-1	11	.
TGTGCCAGCAGCGCCAGCGGGAGGGCCTGGAATGAGCAGTTCTTC	CASSASGRAWNEQFF	TRBD2	TRBV9	TRBJ2-1	15	.
TGTGCCAGCAGTTCAAACGATTACGAGCAGTACTTC	CASSSNDYEQYF	.	TRBV6-1	TRBJ2-7	12	.
TGCAGTGCTAGAGAATACGAGCAGTACTTC	CSAREYEQYF	.	TRBV20-1	TRBJ2-7	10	few
TGTGCCAGCAGCTTTGGTTTCCAAGAGACCCAGTACTTC	CASSFGFQETQYF	.	TRBV13	TRBJ2-5	13	.
TGTGCCAGCAGCTCCCCAGGGTCCCAACGGGATGAGCAGTTCTTC	CASSSPGSQRDEQFF	.	TRBV7-9	TRBJ2-1	15	.
TGTGCCAGCAGCTTGGTCGGGGGTAGCACAGATACGCAGTATTTT	CASSLVGGSTDTQYF	.	TRBV5-6	TRBJ2-3	15	.
TGTGCCAGCAGCTCAGGGGAACTAGTGAAAGAGACCCAGTACTTC	CASSSGELVKETQYF	.	TRBV5-5	TRBJ2-5	15	.
TGTGCCAGCAGCTCCCGGACTGCGGAGGCCGGAGATACGCAGTATTTT	CASSSRTAEAGDTQYF	.	TRBV7-9	TRBJ2-3	16	.
TGTGCCAGCAGTGTGGGGCTAGCGGGAGGCACCTACGAGCAGTACTTC	CASSVGLAGGTYEQYF	TRBD2	TRBV28	TRBJ2-7	16	.
TGTGCCAGCAGTTCGGGACCGCTGTTCGAGCAGTACTTC	CASSSGPLFEQYF	.	TRBV28	TRBJ2-7	13	.
TGTGCCAGCAGCCATTGGACAGGGGGCGGGCGGGAAAAACTGTTTTTT	CASSHWTGGGREKLFF	TRBD1	TRBV7-9	TRBJ1-4	16	.
TGTGCCAGCAGCTTGCTGATGCAGAACACTGAAGCTTTCTTT	CASSLLMQNTEAFF	.	TRBV11-2	TRBJ1-1	14	once
TGTGCCAGCAGCCACCCCGGCCTAGCGGGAGGGCCCGAGCAGTACTTC	CASSHPGLAGGPEQYF	TRBD2	TRBV11-2	TRBJ2-7	16	once
TGTGCCAGCAGCCCACGGGTCCTTCGAAGCACCGGGGAGCTGTTTTTT	CASSPRVLRSTGELFF	.	TRBV7-9	TRBJ2-2	16	.
TGTGCCAGCAGCTCACAGGGGTTGAAAGATACGCAGTATTTT	CASSSQGLKDTQYF	TRBD1	TRBV7-6	TRBJ2-3	14	.
TGTGCCAGCAGCGGTAAGACAGGGGATCATATTGAGCAGTTCTTC	CASSGKTGDHIEQFF	TRBD1	TRBV9	TRBJ2-1	15	.
TGTGCCAGCAGCTCTGTATGGGGCACAGATACGCAGTATTTT	CASSSVWGTDTQYF	.	TRBV7-9	TRBJ2-3	14	.
TGTGCCAGCAGTTTAACTAGCGGGGCCTACGAGCAGTACTTC	CASSLTSGAYEQYF	TRBD2	TRBV27	TRBJ2-7	14	few
TGTGCCAGCAGTGAATGGGTCCGGGGGTTGGCTGATACGCAGTATTTT	CASSEWVRGLADTQYF	.	TRBV6-1	TRBJ2-3	16	.